Presented here are 13 T cell receptor beta chains from one specimen sequenced in a study of T cell repertoires in cytomegalovirus infection. In TCRdb, the reads were re-called with MiXCR into one record per CDR3 protein. The profile shows 250,000 to 300,000 distinct CDR3 sequences, 20% to 30% of them singletons. Source material: PBMCs. The receptors shown here come from a human donor in good health (CMV status not recorded). Some clones in this sample may be carry-over from other donors' samples.

In its sample, this clonotype was seen many times. J is TRBJ2-2 and V is TRBV7-2; TRBD1 aligns across 7 bases. The CDR3 has 16 residues. Germline V gene sequence: CDR1 SGHTA, CDR2 FQGNSA. The V segment lost 1 base and the J segment 3 bases; nucleotides outside the gene matches: 5. CDR3 in amino acids: CASSLVATGYTGELFF. The CDR3 DNA is TGTGCCAGCAGCTTAGTAGCGACAGGGTACACCGGGGAGCTGTTTTTT.

This clonotype was observed at least ten times. The CDR3 DNA reads as TGTGCCAGCAGCTTGGGCGGGGGGGATACTGGAAACACCATATATTTT. Its protein product is CASSLGGGDTGNTIYF. The J gene is TRBJ1-3, the V gene TRBV7-8, with D maybe TRBD1 (5 bases). V lost 3 bases and J 2 bases, leaving 14 bases between the germline ends. Germline lookup yields CDR1 SGHVS and CDR2 FQNEAQ. The CDR3 is 16 amino acids.

This clonotype appeared many times. The chain is built from TRBV27 and TRBJ2-1; D gene uncertain. CDR3 length: 15 residues. V lost 5 bases, J lost 3 bases, and 14 bases lay in between. Germline assignment: CDR1 MNHEY and CDR2 SMNVEV (reference sequence). CDR3 loop: CASSPKPFGYNEQFF. The CDR3 region has the DNA TGTGCCAGCAGTCCAAAACCATTCGGCTACAATGAGCAGTTCTTC.

This clonotype was recorded a few times. The J gene is TRBJ2-1, the V gene TRBV20-1; 7 positions agree with TRBD1. Germline-derived CDR1 and CDR2 are DFQATT and SNEGSKA (reference sequence). This CDR3 is 17 amino acids long. J lost 2 bases, V lost 0 bases, and 10 bases had no gene match. This CDR3 reads CSARDSWTGPAYNEQFF. The CDR3 DNA sequence: TGCAGTGCTAGAGATTCCTGGACAGGACCAGCCTACAATGAGCAGTTCTTC.

V is TRBV11-2 and J is TRBJ2-7; D may be TRBD2 (5 bases). In germline, CDR1 is SGHAT, CDR2 FQNNGV. The CDR3 extends over 13 amino acids. V was shortened by 3 bases and J by 5 bases, with 11 bases between the two germline ends. The CDR3: CASSFGVYNEQYF. The CDR3 DNA reads as TGTGCCAGCAGCTTCGGGGTCTATAACGAGCAGTACTTC. Full variable domain (missing parts from reference TRBV11-2 and TRBJ2-7): EAGVAQSPRYKIIEKRQSVAFWCNPISGHATLYWYQQILGQGPKLLIQFQNNGVVDDSQLPKDRFSAERLKGVDSTLKIQPAKLEDSAVYLCASSFGVYNEQYFGPGTRLTVT.

This clonotype was counted many times. The chain is built from TRBV7-2 and TRBJ1-6, with D tentatively TRBD1 (6 bases). The V end lost 4 bases, the J end lost 8 bases, and 12 bases lay between the germline ends. Germline V gene data show CDR1 as SGHTA and CDR2 as FQGNSA. The CDR3 is 14 amino acids. CDR3 loop: CASSSQGTDSPLHF. The CDR3 nucleotides read TGTGCCAGCAGCTCCCAGGGGACGGATTCACCCCTCCACTTT.

V and J are TRBV7-3 and TRBJ2-5; 7 bases match TRBD1. Germline V gene sequence: CDR1 SGHTA, CDR2 FQGTGA. The CDR3 has 14 amino acids. V gave up 5 bases and J gave up 3 bases; unmatched junction bases: 6. The DNA of the CDR3 is TGTGCCAGCAGCCTAAACACAGGGGAAGAGACCCAGTACTTC. Protein sequence: CASSLNTGEETQYF. The full variable domain, its missing parts supplied by reference TRBV7-3 and TRBJ2-5, is GAGVSQTPSNKVTEKGKYVELRCDPISGHTALYWYRQSLGQGPEFLIYFQGTGAADDSGLPNDRFFAVRPEGSVSTLKIQRTERGDSAVYLCASSLNTGEETQYFGPGTRLLVL.

The chain recombines TRBV2 with TRBJ2-7; 10 nucleotides line up with TRBD2. Germline V gives CDR1 SNHLY, CDR2 FYNNEI. This CDR3 contains 13 residues. V was clipped by 5 bases and J by 7 bases; unmatched bases: 5. CDR3: CASSPSGSGEQYF. The CDR3 nucleotides are TGTGCCAGCAGTCCTAGCGGGAGCGGTGAGCAGTACTTC.

This clonotype was counted a few times. The chain uses TRBV29-1 and TRBJ2-3; D possibly corresponds to TRBD1 (7 bases). The CDR3 consists of 19 residues. Deletions cut 6 bases from V and 0 bases from J, with 28 bases between. Germline CDR1 reads SQVTM; CDR2 reads ANQGSEA. The DNA of the CDR3 is TGCAGCGTGGAGCCCCGGGGAACCCAGGGGGGTACTAGCACAGATACGCAGTATTTT. It specifies CSVEPRGTQGGTSTDTQYF.

J is TRBJ2-3 and V is TRBV6-5; 9 bases fit TRBD2. The V segment lost 5 bases and the J segment 5 bases; nucleotides outside the gene matches: 11. From germline, CDR1 is MNHEY and CDR2 SVGAGI. This CDR3 is built from 16 residues. The DNA for the CDR3 is TGTGCCAGCAGTCCTTATAGCGGGGGAGGTAGAGATACGCAGTATTTT. This codes for CASSPYSGGGRDTQYF.

The sample holds many counts of this clonotype. This rearrangement joins TRBV7-2 to TRBJ2-7; 8 bases line up with TRBD2. The CDR3 spans 15 residues. Germline CDR1 SGHTA, CDR2 FQGNSA. J was trimmed by 3 bases and V by 1 base; bases with no gene match: 5. The CDR3 loop is CASSLGSSGFYEQYV. In nucleotides, the CDR3 is TGTGCCAGCAGCTTAGGGTCTAGCGGGTTCTACGAGCAGTACGTC.

The genes are TRBV28 and TRBJ1-5; D call uncertain. V dropped 4 bases and J dropped 0 bases, with 13 bases sitting between them. The CDR3 covers 16 residues. The germline V gene encodes CDR1 MDHEN and CDR2 SYDVKM. CDR3 sequence (DNA): TGTGCCAGCAGTTCTAGAAACACGTATAGCAATCAGCCCCAGCATTTT. Translating it yields CASSSRNTYSNQPQHF.

The chain uses TRBV7-9 and TRBJ2-7; TRBD1 matches at 8 bases. Germline CDR1 SEHNR, CDR2 FQNEAQ (reference sequence). Trimming cost V 1 base and J 6 bases; bases outside gene matches: 17. The CDR3 is 18 residues long. The CDR3, as DNA: TGTGCCAGCAGCTTAGGGGTCCCGGGGAGACAGGGGCCGGGCGAGCAGTACGTC. Protein sequence: CASSLGVPGRQGPGEQYV.